These 12 T cell receptor beta chains were sequenced from one sample in a study of T-cell reconstitution after alpha-beta-depleted transplantation in children. Library preparation (for TCRbeta) was performed with unique molecular identifiers. One entry per CDR3 protein, called by TCRdb with MiXCR from the PCR reads. The sample contains about 350,000 distinct CDR3 sequences, about a sixth of which appear only once. The sample in question was PBMCs, mostly from graft donor cells, obtained 360 days after TCRalphabeta/CD19-depleted stem cell transplant. The receptor set was obtained from a male patient between 2 and 10 years old who had a stem cell transplant for acute lymphoblastic leukemia, so the T cells may come from the graft donor.

This clonotype was counted at least ten times. V is TRBV10-3 and J is TRBJ1-5; 7 bases match TRBD1. This CDR3 comprises 15 residues. The V and J ends lost 4 bases and 3 bases, in that order; junction bases with no gene match: 6. Germline lookup yields CDR1 ENHRY and CDR2 SYGVKD. The CDR3 protein is CAISGTGRNNQPQHF. The CDR3 region has the DNA TGTGCCATCAGTGGGACAGGTCGGAACAATCAGCCCCAGCATTTT.

The rearrangement links TRBV30 to TRBJ2-3; 11 bases fit TRBD2. The CDR3 runs 15 residues. V was clipped by 4 bases and J by 6 bases; unmatched bases: 9. In germline, CDR1 is GTSNPN, CDR2 SVGIG (reference sequence). Written as DNA, the CDR3 is TGTGCCTGGAACGGACTAGCGGGTTTTCAGGATACGCAGTATTTT. Translated: CAWNGLAGFQDTQYF.

V and J are TRBV5-1 and TRBJ2-1; D might be TRBD1 (6 bases). The CDR3 runs 15 residues. Germline CDR1 is SGHRS and CDR2 is YFSETQ. V dropped 4 bases and J dropped 5 bases, with 16 bases sitting between them. CDR3 in amino acids: CASSAPGTSDNEQFF. CDR3 nucleotide sequence: TGCGCCAGCAGCGCCCCCGGGACAAGTGACAATGAGCAGTTCTTC.

V is TRBV12-3 or TRBV12-4 and J is TRBJ2-7; TRBD1 might be the D (5 bases). The CDR3 loop spans 16 amino acids. The ends were cut back, 0 bases at V and 0 bases at J, with 12 bases in the middle. CDR3 nucleotides: TGTGCCAGCAGTTTAGCGTGGAGACAGATCTCCTACGAGCAGTACTTC. Translation: CASSLAWRQISYEQYF.

The J gene is TRBJ2-2, the V gene TRBV4-3; D possibly matches TRBD1 or TRBD2 (6 bases each). Germline CDR1 reads LGHNA; CDR2 reads YSLEER. The germline V and J ends were trimmed by 2 bases and 6 bases, with 13 bases remaining between them. CDR3 size: 15 residues. In DNA form, the CDR3 reads TGCGCCAGCAGCCAATCGGGGGCGCGGGCCGGGGAGCTGTTTTTT. Its protein is CASSQSGARAGELFF.

This chain joins TRBV28 and TRBJ1-5; no reliable D call. The V gene lost 7 bases and the J gene lost 9 bases, with 16 bases spanning the gap. Per germline, CDR1 MDHEN and CDR2 SYDVKM. CDR3 length equals 13 residues. The DNA for the CDR3 is TGTGCCAGCAACTTTGGGGATCCCCGGCCCCAGCATTTT. The encoded protein is CASNFGDPRPQHF.

The chain links TRBV21-1 to TRBJ2-3; the table names TRBD2, a call not compared with the DNA. TRBV21-1 is described as a pseudogene. This CDR3 has 19 amino acids. CDR3 nucleotide sequence: TGTGCCAGCAGCAAAAGGACCAGCCCCGACAGAAAACCGGGACTAGGGCAGTATTTT. Translated: CASSKRTSPDRKPGLGQYF.

This chain links TRBV5-5 with TRBJ1-6; D remains unclear. The CDR3 is made up of 17 amino acids. The germline gives CDR1 SGHKS, CDR2 YYEKEE (reference sequence). V was cut by 5 bases and J by 4 bases, with 19 bases left in between. The CDR3 nucleotides read TGTGCCAGCAGTTACCGACCACCTGGTTCATATAATTCACCCCTCCACTTT. As protein: CASSYRPPGSYNSPLHF. Full variable domain (rest looked up from reference TRBV5-5 and TRBJ1-6): DAGVTQSPTHLIKTRGQQVTLRCSPISGHKSVSWYQQVLGQGPQFIFQYYEKEERGRGNFPDRFSARQFPNYSSELNVNALLLGDSALYLCASSYRPPGSYNSPLHFGNGTRLTVT.

Only a few counts were recorded for this clonotype. The J gene is TRBJ1-5, the V gene TRBV10-3, with a weak D call TRBD1 (6 bases). Germline loops: CDR1 ENHRY, CDR2 SYGVKD. This CDR3 spans 15 amino acids. The V and J ends lost 6 bases and 1 base respectively, with 13 bases between them. The DNA for the CDR3 is TGTGCCATCAGGCAGGGGTTGGAAAGCAATCAGCCCCAGCATTTT. It translates to CAIRQGLESNQPQHF.

This rearrangement joins TRBV27 to TRBJ2-7; 9 nucleotides match TRBD1. The germline CDR1 and CDR2 sequences are MNHEY and SMNVEV (reference sequence). The CDR3 contains 14 residues. Germline trimming cut 7 bases from V and 0 bases from J; bases unmatched to any gene: 4. CDR3 region: CASKQGALSYEQYF. Written as DNA, the CDR3 is TGTGCCAGCAAACAGGGGGCCCTCTCCTACGAGCAGTACTTC.

This chain connects TRBV10-3 to TRBJ2-1; 10 bases align to TRBD2. V dropped 4 bases and J dropped 7; count of bases not matched to a gene: 7. The CDR3 consists of 15 residues. The germline V gene encodes CDR1 ENHRY and CDR2 SYGVKD. As DNA, the CDR3 is TGTGCCATCAGTGCTGGGACTAGCGTGATTAATGAGCAGTTCTTC. It yields the protein CAISAGTSVINEQFF.

On this clonotype: Being one base from a much bigger clone, this may be a read error. V and J are TRBV28 and TRBJ2-5, with D uncertain. This CDR3 region has 12 residues. CDR1 MDHEN and CDR2 SYDVKM come from the germline V gene. Between the trimmed V and J ends, which lost 5 bases and 5 bases, there was a span of 9 bases. The CDR3 loop reads CASSALDETQYF. CDR3 sequence (DNA): TGTGCCAGCAGTGCGCTAGATGAGACCCAGTACTTC. The entire variable domain, with the rest obtained from reference TRBV28 and TRBJ2-5, is as follows: DVKVTQSSRYLVKRTGEKVFLECVQDMDHENMFWYRQDPGLGLRLIYFSYDVKMKEKGDIPEGYSVSREKKERFSLILESASTNQTSMYLCASSALDETQYFGPGTRLLVL.